The entry below describes one TCR beta chain. The antigen is unknown. This may arise from a read error, as a much more abundant clone is one base away. This entry is derived from a study of Graves' ophthalmopathy and Graves' hyperthyroidism. Study-wide results and caveats: Also, most clonotypes expanded in the thyroid above 0.001 frequency appeared in blood. Distinction of ophthalmopathy from stable hyperthyroidism by a 13-signature model reached roughly 87% sensitivity and 81.08% specificity.

The authors isolated PBMCs from 8.5 to 10 ml of fresh peripheral blood. Amplification of the TCR beta CDR3 regions used RNA transcripts (as template). After a first-round RT-PCR with HTBI primers, a second-round multiplex PCR was run. TCRdb analysed the multiplex PCR reads with MiXCR anew, one entry per CDR3 protein. Of about 740,000 distinct CDR3 sequences listed, roughly 41% were seen once; the top ten hold 44%. There are 13 residues in the CDR3. Germline CDR1 MGHDK, CDR2 SYGVNS. This chain uses TRBV25-1 with TRBJ1-4; no reliable D call. Sequenced input: peripheral blood. The sequence was obtained from an adult man with Graves' ophthalmopathy. The CDR3 DNA is TGTGCCAGCAGTCGCCGGGGAAATGAAAAACTGCTTTTT. Residues: CASSRRGNEKLLF.